The 5 T cell receptor beta chains below come from one sample, sequenced in a study of T cell repertoires in cytomegalovirus infection. TCRdb reprocessed the reads via MiXCR and lists one record per CDR3 protein. Here the sample spans 490,000 or so distinct CDR3 sequences, about 10% being singletons. Sequencing was carried out using PBMCs. The receptors originated from a human donor in good health (CMV status not recorded). Some clones in this sample may be carry-over from other donors' samples.

This clonotype was counted between two and nine times. This chain joins TRBV7-9 and TRBJ2-7; D tentatively reads TRBD1 or TRBD2 (6 bases each). Trimming pared 4 bases from V and 3 bases from J, leaving 16 bases between. This CDR3 has 15 amino acids. Germline CDR1 and CDR2: SEHNR and FQNEAQ (reference sequence). This chain's CDR3 is CASSSLGGGYYEQYF. CDR3 nucleotide sequence: TGTGCCAGCAGCTCCCTCGGGGGCGGCTACTACGAGCAGTACTTC.

This clonotype was seen once. One base away lies a much larger clone, so this may be a sequencing read error. This chain uses TRBV28 with TRBJ2-7; D not certain. The germline CDR1 and CDR2 sequences are MDHEN and SYDVKM. This CDR3 spans 14 amino acids. The CDR3 loop reads CASSLQVPPYERYF. Written as DNA, the CDR3 is TGTGCCAGCAGTTTACAAGTCCCCCCCTACGAGCGGTACTTC.

This clonotype was counted many times. The gene calls are TRBV10-3 and TRBJ2-2; D not certain. V lost 8 bases and J lost 0, with 7 bases in between. Per the germline V gene, CDR1 is ENHRY and CDR2 is SYGVKD. The CDR3 loop spans 13 amino acids. The CDR3 loop reads CAIGGANTGELFF. In nucleotides, the CDR3 is TGTGCCATCGGCGGCGCGAACACCGGGGAGCTGTTTTTT.

This clonotype was seen at least ten times. The CDR3 loop is CASSLAIGQGWNGYTF. The DNA for the CDR3 is TGTGCCAGCAGCTTGGCTATCGGGCAGGGATGGAATGGCTACACCTTC. The chain is built from TRBV5-5 and TRBJ1-2; D may be TRBD1 (5 bases). CDR1 is SGHKS, CDR2 YYEKEE, per germline (reference sequence). CDR3 length equals 16 residues. The ends were cut back, 0 bases at V and 6 bases at J, with 18 bases in the middle.

The chain combines TRBV12-3 or TRBV12-4 with TRBJ1-2; 8 bases match TRBD1. The trim removed 7 bases at V and 4 bases at J, leaving 11 bases unmatched. The CDR3 covers 15 residues. CDR3 sequence (DNA): TGTGCCAGCACCCTGACAGGGGCCCGGGGCTATGGCTACACCTTC. Translating it yields CASTLTGARGYGYTF.